The sequence of this T cell receptor (beta chain) was determined in a study of Ad26.COV2.S vaccination and SARS-CoV-2 variants. Across the whole study: In the COV1001 trial, the donor was in the Ad26.COV2.S arm. Once or twice, 56 days apart, Ad26.COV2.S was delivered intramuscularly.

Specified treatment: 15 to 20 received Ad26.COV2.S at low or high dose, single or two shots; 5 received placebo; per-sample allocation not given. It was on day 63 after the first vaccine or placebo injection that samples were taken. Boston provided a donor who was an adult aged 18-55 years. A remark on this clone: The antigen is unknown.

Using immunoSEQ multiplex PCR, the repertoire was profiled, and TCRdb retains in-frame clones only, with some absent. The sample yields about 500,000 clones, 80% to 90% seen once. The length of the CDR3 is 14 residues. J gave up 2 bases and V 4 bases, and 5 bases lay outside the gene matches. Germline assignment: CDR1 SNHLY and CDR2 FYNNEI. Study results and limitations: Measurement of non-spike TCR breadth gave similar results in vaccine and placebo recipients.

The sequence derives from a person between 18 and 65 years old who received the Ad26.COV2.S COVID-19 vaccine or a placebo. The specimen comprised peripheral blood, sampled in a trial of Ad26.COV2.S vaccine versus placebo. The rearrangement links TRBV2 to TRBJ2-7, with 7 bases that match TRBD1. CDR3: CASSVQGTPYEQYF. The CDR3 region has the DNA TGTGCCAGCAGTGTACAGGGGACCCCCTACGAGCAGTACTTC.